One and the same sample provided the 16 T cell receptor beta chains below, sequenced in a study of blood T cell repertoires in COVID-19. TCRdb keeps only in-frame clones here, not all; method: immunoSEQ multiplex PCR. The sample holds some 500,000 clones, around nine tenths seen once. Sample: peripheral blood. Receptor source: a woman between 45 and 60 years old with COVID-19, enrolled during active disease.

As for this clone: The sample holds other DNA sequences that translate to the same CDR3. The chain is built from TRBV6-5 and TRBJ1-2; 8 bases line up with TRBD1. Germline assignment: CDR1 MNHEY and CDR2 SVGAGI. V was clipped by 5 bases and J by 4 bases; unmatched bases: 0. The CDR3 runs 12 residues. The CDR3 DNA sequence: TGTGCCAGCAGTCAGGGGGCCTATGGCTACACCTTC. Its translation: CASSQGAYGYTF.

The CDR3 DNA reads as TGTGCCAGCAGTCCGAATTGGGGGGAGCCCCAGCATTTT. Amino acid sequence: CASSPNWGEPQHF. This chain connects TRBV27 to TRBJ1-5; D is perhaps TRBD1 (5 bases). Germline loops: CDR1 MNHEY, CDR2 SMNVEV (reference sequence). V was clipped by 5 bases and J by 8 bases, with 13 bases between them. This CDR3 has 13 amino acids.

The rearrangement links TRBV12-5 to TRBJ1-2; D gene unclear. The CDR3 contains 11 residues. Germline values: CDR1 LGHNT, CDR2 FRNRAP. With 0 bases removed from V and 7 bases from J, the gap between germline ends came to 3 bases. CDR3: CASGLVSGYTF. The CDR3 DNA reads as TGTGCTAGTGGTTTGGTCTCTGGCTACACCTTC.

On this clone itself: Other DNA sequences in this sample translate to the same CDR3. V gene TRBV5-1 combines with J gene TRBJ2-5, with 10 bases lining up with TRBD2. The CDR3 loop spans 15 amino acids. From germline, CDR1 is SGHRS and CDR2 YFSETQ. The V segment lost 5 bases and the J segment 0 bases; nucleotides outside the gene matches: 4. The CDR3 is CASSFSGGYQETQYF. Written as DNA, the CDR3 is TGCGCCAGCAGTTTTAGCGGGGGGTACCAAGAGACCCAGTACTTC.

This rearrangement joins TRBV5-1 to TRBJ2-5, with D maybe TRBD1 (6 bases). V lost 2 bases and J 0 bases, leaving 11 bases between the germline ends. The CDR3 consists of 15 residues. Germline assignment: CDR1 SGHRS and CDR2 YFSETQ. The CDR3 spells CASSFTRQDQETQYF. The CDR3 bases are TGCGCCAGCAGCTTTACTCGACAGGACCAAGAGACCCAGTACTTC. The entire variable domain, with the rest obtained from reference TRBV5-1 and TRBJ2-5, is as follows: KAGVTQTPRYLIKTRGQQVTLSCSPISGHRSVSWYQQTPGQGLQFLFEYFSETQRNKGNFPGRFSGRQFSNSRSEMNVSTLELGDSALYLCASSFTRQDQETQYFGPGTRLLVL.

In its sample, this clone was seen once. V usage is TRBV25-1 and J usage is TRBJ2-7; TRBD1 agrees at 7 bases. V trimming: 4 bases; J trimming: 2 bases; junction bases outside the gene matches: 5. The CDR3 contains 14 residues. Per germline, CDR1 MGHDK and CDR2 SYGVNS. The CDR3 spells CASSGRDSPYEQYF. As DNA, the CDR3 is TGTGCCAGCAGTGGCCGGGACAGCCCCTACGAGCAGTACTTC.

This clone came up once. The J gene is TRBJ2-5, the V gene TRBV7-8, with TRBD2 as a possible D gene (6 bases). Germline loops: CDR1 SGHVS, CDR2 FQNEAQ. Trimming shortened V by 1 base and J by 5 bases, and 20 bases separated the two germline ends. CDR3 length: 17 residues. The CDR3 reads CASSLVTMGLDRETQYF. CDR3 sequence (DNA): TGTGCCAGCAGCTTAGTGACAATGGGACTGGACCGGGAGACCCAGTACTTC.

The rearrangement links TRBV24-1 to TRBJ1-5; TRBD1 might be the D (6 bases). Germline CDR1 KGHDR, CDR2 SFDVKD. The CDR3 has 12 amino acids. Between the trimmed V and J ends, which lost 2 bases and 13 bases, there was a span of 11 bases. The DNA for the CDR3 is TGTGCCACCAGTGATTCCGACAGGAGACAGCATTTT. Amino acids: CATSDSDRRQHF.

The rearrangement uses TRBV30 and TRBJ2-1; D is possibly TRBD2 (6 bases). The CDR3 is made up of 12 amino acids. Germline lookup yields CDR1 GTSNPN and CDR2 SVGIG (reference sequence). V was shortened by 2 bases and J by 16 bases, with 18 bases between the two germline ends. Written as DNA, the CDR3 is TGTGCCTGGAGTCCCCAGGTGGAGGGAGGCTTCTTC. This encodes CAWSPQVEGGFF.

V gene TRBV3-1 (or the pseudogene TRBV3-2) combines with J gene TRBJ2-3; a weak D match, TRBD2 (8 bases). The V end was cut by 4 bases, the J end by 4 bases, with 18 bases between. This CDR3 has 16 amino acids. In germline, CDR1 is LGHDT, CDR2 YNNKEL (reference sequence). The CDR3 here is CASSPKGAGGADTQYF. The CDR3 nucleotides are TGTGCCAGCAGCCCAAAGGGGGCGGGGGGTGCAGATACGCAGTATTTT.

This chain connects TRBV6-5 to TRBJ1-2, with a tentative D call TRBD1 (6 bases). Germline V gene sequence: CDR1 MNHEY, CDR2 SVGAGI. V dropped 4 bases and J dropped 0 bases, with 15 bases sitting between them. This CDR3 is built from 16 residues. CDR3 amino acids: CASSSLGQNANYGYTF. CDR3 bases: TGTGCCAGCAGTTCCCTCGGACAGAATGCTAACTATGGCTACACCTTC.

This clone occurred once. V and J are TRBV30 and TRBJ1-1; the D gene is possibly TRBD1 (5 bases). Trimming removed 8 bases at V and 4 bases at J, with 17 bases between. This CDR3 spans 13 amino acids. The germline V gene encodes CDR1 GTSNPN and CDR2 SVGIG (reference sequence). The CDR3 region has the DNA TGTGCCAGCACCCTTGGAGGGGTCACTGAAGCTTTCTTT. Its protein is CASTLGGVTEAFF.

The rearrangement uses TRBV13 and TRBJ2-3; D remains unclear. The CDR3 has 14 amino acids. In germline, CDR1 is PRHDT, CDR2 FYEKMQ (reference sequence). Trimming cost V 5 bases and J 6 bases, with 15 bases left between them. DNA for the CDR3: TGTGCCAGCAGCCCAAGCCCCTTCGAGGATACGCAGTATTTT. It yields the protein CASSPSPFEDTQYF.

The chain joins TRBV4-1 to TRBJ1-1, with D maybe TRBD1 (5 bases). The V gene lost 4 bases and the J gene lost 0 bases, with 15 bases spanning the gap. Germline V gives CDR1 MGHRA, CDR2 YSYEKL. The CDR3 is made up of 16 amino acids. The DNA for the CDR3 is TGCGCCAGCAGCCTGCAGGAGGGGCCCCTGAACACTGAAGCTTTCTTT. Encoded protein: CASSLQEGPLNTEAFF.

This sequence joins TRBV30 and TRBJ1-2, with TRBD1 matching over 7 bases. The CDR3 loop spans 13 amino acids. Germline trimming cut 3 bases from V and 5 bases from J; bases unmatched to any gene: 6. Germline V gene lookup returns CDR1 GTSNPN and CDR2 SVGIG (reference sequence). The CDR3 reads CAWRQGLDYGYTF. The CDR3 DNA follows: TGTGCCTGGAGACAGGGGCTCGATTATGGCTACACCTTC.

The gene calls are TRBV2 and TRBJ2-3; D not certain. V was pared by 5 bases and J by 1 base, with 10 bases between. The CDR3 totals 14 residues. Germline CDR1 reads SNHLY; CDR2 reads FYNNEI. For the CDR3, the DNA is TGTGCCAGCAGTACAGACAAGGGCACAGATACGCAGTATTTT. This translates into CASSTDKGTDTQYF.